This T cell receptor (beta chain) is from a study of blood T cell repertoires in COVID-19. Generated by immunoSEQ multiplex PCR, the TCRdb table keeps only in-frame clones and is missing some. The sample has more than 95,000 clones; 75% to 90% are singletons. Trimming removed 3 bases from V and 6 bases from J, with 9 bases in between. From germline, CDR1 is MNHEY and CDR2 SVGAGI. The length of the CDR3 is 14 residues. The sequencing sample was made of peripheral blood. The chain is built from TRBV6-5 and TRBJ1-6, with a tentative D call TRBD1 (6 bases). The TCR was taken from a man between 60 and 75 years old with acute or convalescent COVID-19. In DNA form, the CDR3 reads TGTGCCAGCAGTTATAGGACAGTTAATTCACCCCTCCACTTT. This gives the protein CASSYRTVNSPLHF.